The 25 T cell receptor beta chains listed next were all sequenced from one sample in a study of blood T cell repertoires in COVID-19. Libraries were prepared by immunoSEQ multiplex PCR; TCRdb keeps only in-frame clonotypes and omits some of them. The profile shows 200,000 or so clones, around four fifths of them singletons. Sequenced: peripheral blood. All receptors come from a woman older than 75 with COVID-19, enrolled during active disease.

This clone has only one observation. This rearrangement joins TRBV30 to TRBJ2-5, with a possible D match to TRBD2 (6 bases). The ends were cut back, 0 bases at V and 0 bases at J, with 8 bases in the middle. This CDR3 is built from 14 residues. CDR1 GTSNPN and CDR2 SVGIG come from the germline V gene (reference sequence). In DNA, the CDR3 is TGTGCCTGGAGTGTAGGGGACTACCAAGAGACCCAGTACTTC. Protein product: CAWSVGDYQETQYF.

This clone was detected once. Other DNA sequences in this specimen translate into the identical CDR3. The V call is TRBV7-2, the J call TRBJ2-7; possibly TRBD2 for D (5 bases). This CDR3 is built from 13 residues. V dropped 2 bases and J dropped 6 bases, with 11 bases sitting between them. The germline V gene encodes CDR1 SGHTA and CDR2 FQGNSA. CDR3 loop: CASSLSGFGEQYF. In DNA form, the CDR3 reads TGTGCCAGCAGCTTATCGGGGTTCGGCGAGCAGTACTTC.

The V gene is TRBV19, the J gene TRBJ2-6; tentatively, D is TRBD2 (6 bases). CDR3 length: 18 residues. In germline, CDR1 is LNHDA, CDR2 SQIVND (reference sequence). The V gene lost 5 bases and the J gene lost 0 bases, with 17 bases spanning the gap. The CDR3 here is CASSAPQGLPSGANVLTF. DNA for the CDR3: TGTGCCAGTAGTGCGCCCCAGGGACTCCCCTCTGGGGCCAACGTCCTGACTTTC.

This clone showed up just once. CDR3 nucleotides: TGTGCCAGCAGCTTTGGGACATACGGTGAAAAACTGTTTTTT. This encodes CASSFGTYGEKLFF. The chain carries TRBV28 and TRBJ1-4; possibly TRBD1 for D (6 bases). Trimming shortened V by 6 bases and J by 7 bases, and 15 bases separated the two germline ends. This CDR3 comprises 14 residues. Germline assignment: CDR1 MDHEN and CDR2 SYDVKM.

This rearrangement joins TRBV7-9 to TRBJ2-5, with D possibly TRBD2 on 7 matching bases. Germline V gene lookup returns CDR1 SEHNR and CDR2 FQNEAQ (reference sequence). There are 15 residues in the CDR3. V lost 2 bases and J 1 base, leaving 11 bases between the germline ends. The CDR3 DNA reads TGTGCCAGCAGCTTAAAGGGGGGGTCCCAAGAGACCCAGTACTTC. Encoded protein: CASSLKGGSQETQYF.

The chain is built from TRBV7-2 and TRBJ2-3, with TRBD1 identical over 9 bases. There are 16 residues in the CDR3. V lost 0 bases, J lost 9 bases, and 10 bases stayed unmatched. Germline V lookup: CDR1 SGHTA, CDR2 FQGNSA. The chain's CDR3 is CASSLALGTGTVTQYF. CDR3 DNA sequence: TGTGCCAGCAGCTTAGCGCTTGGGACAGGGACTGTCACGCAGTATTTT. Full variable domain (remainder filled in from reference TRBV7-2 and TRBJ2-3): GAGVSQSPSNKVTEKGKDVELRCDPISGHTALYWYRQSLGQGLEFLIYFQGNSAPDKSGLPSDRFSAERTGGSVSTLTIQRTQQEDSAVYLCASSLALGTGTVTQYFGPGTRLTVL.

The chain couples TRBV6-6 to TRBJ1-2; a possible D gene is TRBD1 (5 bases). Germline V CDR1 and CDR2: MNHNY, SVGAGI (reference sequence). The V and J ends lost 6 bases and 4 bases respectively, with 12 bases between them. The CDR3 totals 13 residues. CDR3 amino acids: CASRTAGSYGYTF. The CDR3 DNA is TGTGCCAGCAGGACAGCAGGGTCCTATGGCTACACCTTC.

The J gene is TRBJ1-2, the V gene TRBV6-5, with D maybe TRBD1 (6 bases). CDR1 and CDR2 (germline): MNHEY, SVGAGI. This CDR3 spans 14 amino acids. V dropped 6 bases and J dropped 8 bases, with 19 bases sitting between them. The CDR3 here is CASSIFRGSGGYTF. In nucleotides, the CDR3 is TGTGCCAGCAGCATATTCAGGGGATCGGGAGGCTACACCTTC.

The chain combines TRBV7-9 with TRBJ2-1, with 9 bases fitting TRBD2. The V gene end was trimmed by 1 base and the J gene end by 3 bases; junction bases not matched to a gene: 4. This CDR3 is built from 16 residues. CDR1 and CDR2 (germline): SEHNR, FQNEAQ (reference sequence). The CDR3 loop is CASSLGGGGNYNEQFF. In DNA form, the CDR3 reads TGTGCCAGCAGCTTAGGCGGGGGGGGAAACTACAATGAGCAGTTCTTC.

This clone has a handful of counts. The V gene is TRBV19, the J gene TRBJ2-7, with 9 bases lining up with TRBD1. Looked up from germline, CDR1 is LNHDA and CDR2 is SQIVND (reference sequence). This CDR3 has 13 residues. The J segment lost 5 bases and the V segment lost 4 bases, leaving 3 bases of the junction unmatched. Here the CDR3 DNA reads TGTGCCAGTAGTACGGGACAGGGTGACGAGCAGTACGTC. This translates into CASSTGQGDEQYV.

CDR3 in amino acids: CASSPLRDSGNTIYF. Written as DNA, the CDR3 is TGTGCCAGCAGCCCCCTACGAGATTCTGGAAACACCATATATTTT. This sequence joins TRBV9 and TRBJ1-3, with D unclear. The CDR3 length is 15 residues. V lost 4 bases and J lost 1, with 12 bases in between. Per germline, CDR1 SGDLS and CDR2 YYNGEE.

The chain links TRBV3-1 (or the pseudogene TRBV3-2) to TRBJ2-5, with 9 bases identical to TRBD2. The CDR3 length is 16 residues. Germline V gene data show CDR1 as LGHDT and CDR2 as YNNKEL (reference sequence). V was pared by 0 bases and J by 6 bases, with 8 bases of the junction left unmatched. This chain's CDR3 is CASSQERGGRGKTQYF. The CDR3 DNA reads as TGTGCCAGCAGCCAAGAGCGGGGGGGCCGGGGAAAGACCCAGTACTTC.

The J gene is TRBJ1-4, the V gene TRBV27; TRBD1 matches at 8 bases. The CDR3 length is 14 residues. V shed 5 bases, J shed 7 bases, and the junction held 6 bases outside the gene matches. Germline-derived CDR1 and CDR2 are MNHEY and SMNVEV (reference sequence). The CDR3 DNA sequence: TGTGCCAGCAGTCGCCCAGGGGGCTTTGAAAAACTGTTTTTT. Its translation: CASSRPGGFEKLFF.

V usage is TRBV5-1 and J usage is TRBJ2-3; 8 bases agree with TRBD2. V shed 0 bases, J shed 1 base, and the junction held 1 base outside the gene matches. CDR1 and CDR2 from the germline V gene are SGHRS and YFSETQ. This CDR3 contains 15 residues. The chain's CDR3 is CASSLVGGGTDTQYF. The CDR3 DNA reads TGCGCCAGCAGCTTGGTCGGGGGGGGCACAGATACGCAGTATTTT.

The V and J genes are TRBV7-2 and TRBJ1-4; maybe TRBD1 (5 bases). This CDR3 region has 13 residues. V lost 5 bases to trimming and J lost 5 bases, with 9 bases between them. Germline V gene lookup returns CDR1 SGHTA and CDR2 FQGNSA. This CDR3 reads CASSRDWNEKLFF. The CDR3 region has the DNA TGTGCCAGCAGCAGGGACTGGAATGAAAAACTGTTTTTT.

This chain uses TRBV6-6 with TRBJ2-5, with a tentative D call TRBD1 (6 bases). The CDR3 spans 13 residues. Trimming pared 5 bases from V and 4 bases from J, leaving 11 bases between. Germline V CDR1 and CDR2: MNHNY, SVGAGI (reference sequence). The CDR3: CASSQQGVETQYF. As DNA, the CDR3 is TGTGCCAGCAGTCAACAGGGTGTAGAGACCCAGTACTTC.

The rearrangement joins TRBV11-2 to TRBJ2-5; D remains unclear. V was shortened by 1 base and J by 3 bases, with 9 bases between the two germline ends. CDR1 and CDR2 from the germline V gene are SGHAT and FQNNGV. This CDR3 spans 14 amino acids. CDR3 sequence (DNA): TGTGCCAGCAGCTTAGGGCCACAAGAAGAGACCCAGTACTTC. This encodes CASSLGPQEETQYF.

The V call is TRBV19, the J call TRBJ1-6, with D uncertain. V was shortened by 3 bases and J by 14 bases, with 17 bases between the two germline ends. Germline V gene lookup returns CDR1 LNHDA and CDR2 SQIVND (reference sequence). The CDR3 spans 14 residues. CDR3 amino acids: CASSIGESQATLHF. Written as DNA, the CDR3 is TGTGCCAGTAGTATTGGGGAGAGCCAAGCGACCCTCCACTTT.

The CDR3 sequence: CASSSGLAGEYEQYV. DNA of the CDR3: TGTGCCAGCAGTTCCGGACTAGCGGGGGAGTACGAGCAGTACGTC. V gene TRBV6-2 or TRBV6-3 combines with J gene TRBJ2-7, with 13 positions matching TRBD2. Germline-derived CDR1 and CDR2 are MNHEY and SVGEGT. The J segment lost 4 bases and the V segment lost 4 bases, leaving 4 bases of the junction unmatched. The CDR3 loop spans 15 amino acids.

The chain has TRBV5-1 and TRBJ2-3; 7 bases match TRBD1. From germline, CDR1 is SGHRS and CDR2 YFSETQ. The ends lost 4 bases at V and 2 bases at J; junction bases unmatched: 4. The CDR3 is 14 residues long. CDR3 DNA sequence: TGCGCCAGCAGCCCCGGACAGGTCACAGATACGCAGTATTTT. Its translation: CASSPGQVTDTQYF.

The chain's CDR3 is CASSKSTGTGSQPQHF. The CDR3 coding sequence is TGTGCCAGCAGCAAAAGTACTGGGACAGGTAGTCAGCCCCAGCATTTT. The chain joins TRBV6-2 or TRBV6-3 to TRBJ1-5, with 8 nucleotides matching TRBD1. The CDR3 length is 16 residues. The germline V gene has CDR1 MNHEY and CDR2 SVGEGT. The junction had 13 bases not matched to a gene; V was cut back by 6 bases and J by 6 bases.

V gene TRBV5-1 combines with J gene TRBJ1-1; 8 bases align to TRBD1. Germline V gene data show CDR1 as SGHRS and CDR2 as YFSETQ. J lost 5 bases, V lost 4 bases, and 7 bases had no gene match. The CDR3 has 14 amino acids. CDR3 in DNA: TGCGCCAGCAGCACCTCAGGGGGCCCGACTGAAGCTTTCTTT. It codes for CASSTSGGPTEAFF.

This chain connects TRBV2 to TRBJ2-7; D may be TRBD2 (5 bases). V lost 8 bases and J 4 bases, leaving 9 bases between the germline ends. CDR1 and CDR2 from the germline V gene are SNHLY and FYNNEI. The CDR3 covers 11 residues. The CDR3 loop is CASGSPYEQYV. In nucleotides, the CDR3 is TGTGCCAGCGGGAGCCCTTACGAGCAGTACGTC.

This clone showed up just a few times. The chain recombines TRBV19 with TRBJ1-2; 8 bases map to TRBD1. CDR1 LNHDA and CDR2 SQIVND come from the germline V gene (reference sequence). The CDR3 has 15 amino acids. Losses at the gene ends were 5 bases for V and 2 bases for J; bases not matched to a gene: 7. The CDR3 loop reads CASSPGTGTNYGYTF. The CDR3 bases are TGTGCCAGTAGTCCCGGGACAGGTACCAACTATGGCTACACCTTC. The full variable domain, in which reference TRBV19 and TRBJ1-2 provide the parts outside the CDR3, is DGGITQSPKYLFRKEGQNVTLSCEQNLNHDAMYWYRQDPGQGLRLIYYSQIVNDFQKGDIAEGYSVSREKKESFPLTVTSAQKNPTAFYLCASSPGTGTNYGYTFGSGTRLTVV.

The rearrangement links TRBV2 to TRBJ2-4; D might be TRBD1 (5 bases). Trimming took 5 bases from V and 5 from J, leaving 19 bases between them. The germline gives CDR1 SNHLY, CDR2 FYNNEI. The CDR3 runs to 16 residues. Here the CDR3 DNA reads TGTGCCAGCAGTCTCGCGACAGCCCCCAGCCAAAACATTCAGTACTTC. Its protein is CASSLATAPSQNIQYF. The whole variable domain, remainder taken from reference TRBV2 and TRBJ2-4, is EPEVTQTPSHQVTQMGQEVILRCVPISNHLYFYWYRQILGQKVEFLVSFYNNEISEKSEIFDDQFSVERPDGSNFTLKIRSTKLEDSAMYFCASSLATAPSQNIQYFGAGTRLSVL.